The rows below give T cell receptor beta chains drawn from one sample of a study of shared T cell receptors in the human thymus. Profiled with immunoSEQ multiplex PCR; TCRdb holds only in-frame clones, not every one. Of some 660,000 clones detected, around 87% appear once; the ten largest clones hold roughly 0.0087%. The same sample was also studied in work on human thymus T cells.

The source material was thymocytes. These receptor sequences come from a boy in the first two years of life with a congenital heart defect. The CDR3 runs from the conserved cysteine through the conserved F or W. A D gene is named only where the DNA matches it firmly. Size tells how often a clone was seen (once, few, many) or the class of an expanded clone, and some rows leave it out.

V	size	J	D	DNA	CDR3
TRBV27	once	TRBJ1-5	NA	TGTGCCAGCAGGTTAAGGGCGGGAGGGGATAGCAATCAGCCCCAGCATTTT	CASRLRAGGDSNQPQHF
TRBV7-5	NA	TRBJ2-5	NA	NA	CVRSLVGRGALNAAETQYF
TRBV6-5	NA	TRBJ2-2	NA	TGTGCCAGCAGTTACTCGACAGGCAGTCCCACCGGGGAGCTGTTTTTT	CASSYSTGSPTGELFF
TRBV6-1	NA	TRBJ2-3	TRBD1	TGTGCCAGCAGTGAAGGGGGACAGACAGATACGCAGTATTTT	CASSEGGQTDTQYF
TRBV27	NA	TRBJ2-7	TRBD2	TGTGCCAGCAGACAAAAGGGACTAGCGGGGCATCGGTCCTACGAGCAGTACTTC	CASRQKGLAGHRSYEQYF
TRBV14	NA	TRBJ2-1	TRBD2	TGTGCCAGCAGCCAAACTCTACTGACTAGCGGGACTCACAATGAGCAGTTCTTC	CASSQTLLTSGTHNEQFF
TRBV4-3	NA	TRBJ2-7	TRBD2	TGCGCCAGCAGCCAAGATGGGCGGGAGGTAGTCGAGCAGTACTTC	CASSQDGREVVEQYF
TRBV5-1	NA	TRBJ2-1	TRBD2	TGCGCCAGCAGCGTTGGGAGGGGTTACAATGAGCAGTTCTTC	CASSVGRGYNEQFF
TRBV27	NA	TRBJ2-1	NA	TGTGCCAGCAGACCCGGGACAAGCTCCTACAATGAGCAGTTCTTC	CASRPGTSSYNEQFF
TRBV4-1	NA	TRBJ2-5	TRBD2	TGCGCCAGCAGCCTAACTAGCGGGGGGGCGACTCAAGAGACCCAGTACTTC	CASSLTSGGATQETQYF
TRBV28	NA	TRBJ2-1	TRBD1	TGTGCCAGCACTTCTGTGACAGGGGGCTGGGATGAGCAGTTCTTC	CASTSVTGGWDEQFF
TRBV19	once	TRBJ1-5	NA	TGTGCCAGTACTTGCCTACCGGGATCAAATCAGCCCCAGCATTTT	CASTCLPGSNQPQHF
TRBV5-5	NA	TRBJ1-2	NA	TGTGCCAGCAGCTTGGCCGGCTGGGGCAGGGACTATGGCTACACCTTC	CASSLAGWGRDYGYTF
TRBV13	NA	TRBJ2-7	TRBD1	TGTGCCAGCAGCTCCCGACAGGGTGACCCCTACGAGCAGTACTTC	CASSSRQGDPYEQYF
TRBV11-2	NA	TRBJ1-4	TRBD1	TGTGCCAGCAGCTTAGAGGGGGCCGGGACAGTTGGCGAAAAACTGTTTTTT	CASSLEGAGTVGEKLFF
TRBV5-6	NA	TRBJ1-2	NA	TGTGCCAGCAGCCAGTGGACAGAAAACTATGGCTACACCTTC	CASSQWTENYGYTF
TRBV11-2	NA	TRBJ2-1	TRBD2	TGTGCCAGCAGCTTAAAGGGGTTAGCGGGATACAATGAGCAGTTCTTC	CASSLKGLAGYNEQFF
TRBV28	NA	TRBJ1-5	NA	TGTGCCAGCAGTCCCCACGGGGGAACGATTAGCCAGCCCCAGCATTTT	CASSPHGGTISQPQHF
TRBV2	NA	TRBJ2-4	NA	TGTGCCAGCAGTGAAGCGCTTGCGGGAGCCAAAAACATTCAGTACTTC	CASSEALAGAKNIQYF
TRBV9	NA	TRBJ1-2	NA	TGTGCCAGCAGCGTAGATCAGGTCAACTATGGCTACACCTTC	CASSVDQVNYGYTF
TRBV5-6	once	TRBJ1-5	TRBD1	TGTGCCAGCAGCGTACGACAGGGATTTTGGGAGCCCCAGCATTTT	CASSVRQGFWEPQHF
TRBV28	NA	TRBJ2-2	NA	TGTGCCAGCAGCTCCCGGGACTGGCACCGGGAGCTGTTTTTT	CASSSRDWHRELFF
TRBV5-1	NA	TRBJ1-1	NA	TGCGCCAGCAGCCCCCTACAGGGAGTGAGCACTGAAGCTTTCTTT	CASSPLQGVSTEAFF
TRBV18	once	TRBJ1-4	NA	TGTGCCAGCTCAAAGGGGATACTTAATGAAAAACTGTTTTTT	CASSKGILNEKLFF
TRBV15	NA	TRBJ2-7	TRBD2	TGTGCCACCAGCAGGGAGGAGCGGGGATCCTACGAGCAGTACTTC	CATSREERGSYEQYF
TRBV28	NA	TRBJ2-1	TRBD2	TGTGCCAGCAGTGCTAGCGGGATTTACAATGAGCAGTTCTTC	CASSASGIYNEQFF
TRBV11-2	NA	TRBJ1-1	TRBD1	TGTGCCAGCAGTTCGGGTCTGGGACAGGGTGGCGGCGGCACTGAAGCTTTCTTT	CASSSGLGQGGGGTEAFF
TRBV7-9	NA	TRBJ2-5	TRBD2	TGTGCCAGCGCTCGACTAGCGGAAGAGACCCAGTACTTC	CASARLAEETQYF
TRBV5-6	NA	TRBJ1-1	TRBD1	TGTGCCAGCAGCTTCGACAGGGGTCGGGTTGAAGCTTTCTTT	CASSFDRGRVEAFF
TRBV4-1	NA	TRBJ1-3	NA	TGCGCCAGCAGCCAAGGGATCGGACATTCCTCTGGAAACACCATATATTTT	CASSQGIGHSSGNTIYF
TRBV27	NA	TRBJ2-1	TRBD1	TGTGCCAGCAGTTTATCAGACAGGGAAGAGCAGTTCTTC	CASSLSDREEQFF
TRBV6-5	NA	TRBJ1-2	TRBD1	TGTGCCAGCAGTCCCTCTCCGAGAGGGGGCAATGGCTACACCTTC	CASSPSPRGGNGYTF
TRBV7-2	NA	TRBJ2-7	TRBD2	TGTGCCAGCAAGGAAAAGCCGGCGGGAGGGCCGTTTGACGAGCAGTACTTC	CASKEKPAGGPFDEQYF
TRBV2	NA	TRBJ2-1	TRBD2	TGTGCCAGCAGTGGAGGGACTAGCGGGCCTGAGCAGTTCTTC	CASSGGTSGPEQFF
TRBV28	NA	TRBJ2-2	TRBD2	TGTGCCAGCAGTTTAATCCTAGGACGGGAGGGCCGATCCACCGGGGAGCTGTTTTTT	CASSLILGREGRSTGELFF
TRBV25-1	NA	TRBJ1-6	NA	TGTGCCAGCAGTCCCGGGAGTCGTTCACCCCTCCACTTT	CASSPGSRSPLHF
TRBV7-9	NA	TRBJ2-7	TRBD1	TGTGCCAGCAGCCCTACAGGGGGCCCCTCCTACGAGCAGTACTTC	CASSPTGGPSYEQYF
TRBV7-9	NA	TRBJ2-1	TRBD2	TGTGCCAGCAGCCCCAGAAGCGGGGGGCTTGGGAATGAGCAGTTCTTC	CASSPRSGGLGNEQFF
TRBV6-5	NA	TRBJ1-6	TRBD1	TGTGCCAGCAGTTACGGGACAGGAAAAAATTCCCCCCTCCACTTT	CASSYGTGKNSPLHF
TRBV19	once	TRBJ1-1	TRBD1	TGTGCCAGCACCCCCAGGGAGAGGGGGCCCTGGAGTTGTACTGAAGCTTTCTTT	CASTPRERGPWSCTEAFF
TRBV10-2	NA	TRBJ2-1	TRBD2	TGCGCCAGCAGCGATCTGACCGGGACTAACAATGAGCAGTTCTTC	CASSDLTGTNNEQFF
TRBV7-2	NA	TRBJ2-7	NA	TGTGCCAGCAGCGCCGACACCCACTACGAGCAGTACTTC	CASSADTHYEQYF
TRBV5-4	NA	TRBJ2-5	NA	TGTGCCAGCAGCTTGAGGGGGGGCCCACAAGAGACCCAGTACTTC	CASSLRGGPQETQYF
TRBV7-6	NA	TRBJ2-7	NA	TGTGCCAGCAGCTTAGCCCGCACTGTTTCCTACGAGCAGTACTTC	CASSLARTVSYEQYF
TRBV5-1	NA	TRBJ2-1	NA	TGCGCCAGCACCTCAATCAACAACAATGAGCAGTTCTTC	CASTSINNNEQFF
TRBV14	NA	TRBJ2-4	TRBD2	TGTGCCAGCAGCCAAGTAGCGGGGGGCGAGAACATTCAGTACTTC	CASSQVAGGENIQYF
TRBV6-1	NA	TRBJ2-5	TRBD2	TGTGCCAGCAGTGCTGTAATAGCGGGTGGGGCGGAGACCCAGTACTTC	CASSAVIAGGAETQYF
TRBV6-4	NA	TRBJ2-1	NA	TGTGCCAGCAGTGATACCACAGGGCTACACACGAATGAGCAGTTCTTC	CASSDTTGLHTNEQFF
TRBV4-1	NA	TRBJ2-3	NA	TGCGCCAGCAGCCAAGAGCTCGGTGGTAGCACAGATACGCAGTATTTT	CASSQELGGSTDTQYF
TRBV20-1	NA	TRBJ2-7	NA	TGCAGTCCCAGGGAGGTCTACGAGCAGTACTTC	CSPREVYEQYF
TRBV4-2	NA	TRBJ1-5	NA	TGTGCCAGCAGCCAAGATGGGGGCCCTTCTTCCAATCAGCCCCAGCATTTT	CASSQDGGPSSNQPQHF
TRBV19	NA	TRBJ1-1	TRBD1	TGTGCCAGTAGTAGAGACAGGGGGCTATTTGCTGAAGCTTTCTTT	CASSRDRGLFAEAFF
TRBV6-9	few	TRBJ2-3	TRBD1	TGTGCCGGGGACAGGTCGACAACCACAGATACGCAGTATTTT	CAGDRSTTTDTQYF
TRBV4-3	NA	TRBJ1-2	TRBD1	TGCGCCAGCAGCCTCTCGGCCGGGGACAGGGGACGGGATGGCTACACCTTC	CASSLSAGDRGRDGYTF
TRBV6-4	NA	TRBJ2-4	TRBD1	TGTGCCAGGACAGGGCCCCTAGCCAAAAACATTCAGTACTTC	CARTGPLAKNIQYF